The 25 T cell receptor beta chains below come from one sample, sequenced in a study of blood T cell repertoires in COVID-19. Here immunoSEQ multiplex PCR was the method, and the copy in TCRdb shows in-frame clones only, minus some. This table holds approximately 310,000 clones, 89% found once. Sequencing was done on a sample of PBMCs or T cells enriched from blood (not recorded which). The source is a man in his sixties who had recovered from COVID-19.

The sample holds a few counts of this clone. This chain joins TRBV28 and TRBJ2-1, with a tentative D call TRBD2 (6 bases). This CDR3 spans 15 amino acids. Germline CDR1 is MDHEN and CDR2 is SYDVKM. V shed 6 bases and J shed 3 bases, with 15 bases lying between them. The CDR3: CASSLIPGLYNEQFF. CDR3 DNA sequence: TGTGCCAGCAGCCTCATCCCGGGACTCTACAATGAGCAGTTCTTC.

In DNA form, the CDR3 reads TGTGCCAGCACCCCCTCTAGTCCGGGAGGTGGCGAGCAGTACTTC. Protein sequence: CASTPSSPGGGEQYF. V and J are TRBV6-2 or TRBV6-3 and TRBJ2-7; TRBD2 matches at 7 bases. This CDR3 spans 15 amino acids. Losses at the gene ends were 7 bases for V and 6 bases for J; bases not matched to a gene: 15. Germline loops: CDR1 MNHEY, CDR2 SVGEGT.

This chain joins TRBV28 and TRBJ2-3; the match to TRBD1 covers 7 bases. In germline, CDR1 is MDHEN, CDR2 SYDVKM. The CDR3 is made up of 15 amino acids. Germline trimming cut 8 bases from V and 2 bases from J; bases unmatched to any gene: 10. The CDR3 protein is CASRAGGPATDTQYF. As DNA, the CDR3 is TGTGCCAGCCGAGCAGGGGGTCCTGCCACAGATACGCAGTATTTT.

This clone was counted between two and nine times. This rearrangement joins TRBV5-1 to TRBJ2-7, with TRBD1 identical over 10 bases. The CDR3 runs 17 residues. J was trimmed by 1 base and V by 3 bases; bases with no gene match: 10. Germline V gives CDR1 SGHRS, CDR2 YFSETQ. This CDR3 is CASSSQPRTGGSYEQYF. The CDR3 bases are TGCGCCAGCAGCTCTCAACCTCGGACAGGGGGATCCTACGAGCAGTACTTC. Using reference TRBV5-1 and TRBJ2-7 for the parts outside the CDR3, the full variable domain is KAGVTQTPRYLIKTRGQQVTLSCSPISGHRSVSWYQQTPGQGLQFLFEYFSETQRNKGNFPGRFSGRQFSNSRSEMNVSTLELGDSALYLCASSSQPRTGGSYEQYFGPGTRLTVT.

The V gene is TRBV18, the J gene TRBJ2-5, with TRBD1 matching over 7 bases. CDR3 length: 14 residues. Trimming removed 6 bases from V and 5 bases from J; junction bases left unmatched: 9. Germline V gives CDR1 KGHSH, CDR2 LQKENI. In nucleotides, the CDR3 is TGTGCCAGCTCCCCTGACAGGGTTGGGGAGACCCAGTACTTC. Amino acids: CASSPDRVGETQYF.

The chain carries TRBV7-9 and TRBJ2-7, with 9 bases matching TRBD2. V gave up 3 bases and J gave up 0 bases; unmatched junction bases: 0. CDR1 SEHNR and CDR2 FQNEAQ come from the germline V gene (reference sequence). The length of the CDR3 is 14 residues. This CDR3 is CASSFSGSSYEQYF. CDR3 DNA: TGTGCCAGCAGCTTTAGCGGGAGCTCCTACGAGCAGTACTTC.

The chain uses TRBV9 and TRBJ2-7, with 9 nucleotides matching TRBD1. Trimming took 2 bases from V and 12 from J; bases not matched to a gene: 12. Germline V lookup: CDR1 SGDLS, CDR2 YYNGEE. The CDR3 runs 14 residues. This chain's CDR3 is CASSVEGPGQGLYF. The DNA of the CDR3 is TGTGCCAGCAGCGTTGAGGGACCGGGACAGGGTCTGTACTTC.

The V and J genes are TRBV7-2 and TRBJ2-7, with TRBD2 matching over 10 bases. V was pared by 1 base and J by 2 bases, with 11 bases of the junction left unmatched. The CDR3 covers 18 residues. Germline values: CDR1 SGHTA, CDR2 FQGNSA. CDR3 coding DNA: TGTGCCAGCAGCTTAGTAGGGGGTACTAGCGGGGCAACCTACGAGCAGTACTTC. Encoded protein: CASSLVGGTSGATYEQYF.

The chain links TRBV24-1 to TRBJ1-2, with 10 bases aligning to TRBD1. Per germline, CDR1 KGHDR and CDR2 SFDVKD. The V gene end was trimmed by 0 bases and the J gene end by 5 bases; junction bases not matched to a gene: 5. The CDR3 spans 16 residues. The CDR3 region is CATSDLRTGGVYGYTF. The CDR3 DNA sequence: TGTGCCACCAGTGATTTGAGGACAGGGGGGGTTTATGGCTACACCTTC.

V usage is TRBV6-5 and J usage is TRBJ2-2; 9 nucleotides match TRBD2. Germline-derived CDR1 and CDR2 are MNHEY and SVGAGI. This CDR3 has 15 amino acids. Trimming took 7 bases from V and 3 from J; bases not matched to a gene: 6. CDR3 region: CASIRTSVYTGELFF. The CDR3 bases are TGTGCCAGCATCCGGACTAGCGTTTACACCGGGGAGCTGTTTTTT.

The chain has TRBV6-5 and TRBJ2-5, with 8 bases lining up with TRBD1. Germline V gives CDR1 MNHEY, CDR2 SVGAGI. V dropped 6 bases and J dropped 5; count of bases not matched to a gene: 8. This CDR3 region has 14 residues. Here the CDR3 reads CASSRDRLAETQYF. CDR3 sequence (DNA): TGTGCCAGCAGCAGGGACAGGTTGGCGGAGACCCAGTACTTC.

V usage is TRBV18 and J usage is TRBJ1-6; D possibly corresponds to TRBD1 (6 bases). CDR1 is KGHSH, CDR2 LQKENI, per germline. The CDR3 runs 14 residues. The V and J ends lost 2 bases and 7 bases respectively, with 9 bases between them. CDR3: CASSPGGANSPLHF. As DNA, the CDR3 is TGTGCCAGCTCACCAGGGGGCGCGAATTCACCCCTCCACTTT.

V and J are TRBV4-1 and TRBJ2-1, with a possible D match to TRBD1 (6 bases). The V end was cut by 0 bases, the J end by 4 bases, with 13 bases between. CDR3 length: 16 residues. The germline gives CDR1 MGHRA, CDR2 YSYEKL. CDR3 sequence: CASSQEIGQPYNEQFF. The CDR3 DNA reads as TGCGCCAGCAGCCAAGAAATAGGACAGCCATACAATGAGCAGTTCTTC.

This clone was recorded once. V is TRBV5-1 and J is TRBJ2-1; 11 bases line up with TRBD2. Germline V gives CDR1 SGHRS, CDR2 YFSETQ. CDR3 size: 18 residues. The J segment lost 0 bases and the V segment lost 0 bases, leaving 5 bases of the junction unmatched. The CDR3 region has the DNA TGCGCCAGCAGCTTGGTTCCTAGCGGGAGGAGCTCCTACAATGAGCAGTTCTTC. Translating gives CASSLVPSGRSSYNEQFF. Drawing the rest from reference TRBV5-1 and TRBJ2-1, the complete variable domain is KAGVTQTPRYLIKTRGQQVTLSCSPISGHRSVSWYQQTPGQGLQFLFEYFSETQRNKGNFPGRFSGRQFSNSRSEMNVSTLELGDSALYLCASSLVPSGRSSYNEQFFGPGTRLTVL.

The V and J genes are TRBV2 and TRBJ1-2, with D uncertain. The germline V gene has CDR1 SNHLY and CDR2 FYNNEI. V gave up 2 bases and J gave up 4 bases, with 14 bases separating them. CDR3 length equals 15 residues. The CDR3 region has the DNA TGTGCCAGCAGTGAAACGACGGACTACCTCTATGGCTACACCTTC. Protein product: CASSETTDYLYGYTF.

The rearrangement links TRBV27 to TRBJ2-7, with 8 nucleotides matching TRBD1. The CDR3 is made up of 15 amino acids. The germline V gene has CDR1 MNHEY and CDR2 SMNVEV (reference sequence). Trimming at V came to 4 bases and at J to 3 bases, leaving 8 bases not matched to a gene. CDR3 bases: TGTGCCAGCAGTTACCGGACAGGGAGTTACTACGAGCAGTACTTC. Its protein is CASSYRTGSYYEQYF.

The gene calls are TRBV7-2 and TRBJ1-5; D may be TRBD1 (5 bases). This CDR3 has 14 residues. Germline V lookup: CDR1 SGHTA, CDR2 FQGNSA. The V end was cut by 4 bases, the J end by 3 bases, with 10 bases between. The DNA of the CDR3 is TGTGCCAGCAGCTGGAAGGGGAACAATCAGCCCCAGCATTTT. Encoded protein: CASSWKGNNQPQHF.

The rearrangement links TRBV7-2 to TRBJ2-1; no reliable D call. The CDR3 length is 14 residues. Trimming stripped 5 bases from V and 6 bases from J, with 14 bases between. Looked up from germline, CDR1 is SGHTA and CDR2 is FQGNSA. CDR3 nucleotides: TGTGCCAGCAGCCTAACCTCCCTAGGCAATGAGCAGTTCTTC. It is translated as CASSLTSLGNEQFF.

The chain joins TRBV19 to TRBJ1-3; D uncertain. Germline V gives CDR1 LNHDA, CDR2 SQIVND (reference sequence). The CDR3 totals 16 residues. Trimming removed 5 bases at V and 0 bases at J, with 14 bases between. CDR3 nucleotide sequence: TGTGCCAGTAGTCCCCGACATCGGGACTCTGGAAACACCATATATTTT. It yields the protein CASSPRHRDSGNTIYF.

The gene calls are TRBV7-2 and TRBJ2-1, with 10 bases that match TRBD2. CDR1 is SGHTA, CDR2 FQGNSA, per germline. The V and J ends lost 0 bases and 5 bases, in that order; junction bases with no gene match: 7. This CDR3 comprises 17 residues. CDR3 residues: CASSLAGGGLADNEQFF. The CDR3 nucleotides read TGTGCCAGCAGCTTAGCGGGTGGTGGACTAGCGGACAATGAGCAGTTCTTC.

The rearrangement joins TRBV13 to TRBJ1-1, with 8 bases fitting TRBD1. The CDR3 runs 13 residues. V shed 1 base and J 7 bases; nucleotides not matched to a gene: 2. The germline V gene encodes CDR1 PRHDT and CDR2 FYEKMQ (reference sequence). As DNA, the CDR3 is TGTGCCAGCAGCTTAGAGGGGACAGGTGAAGCTTTCTTT. The encoded protein is CASSLEGTGEAFF.

J is TRBJ1-2 and V is TRBV5-5, with D perhaps matching TRBD1 (5 bases). This CDR3 region has 16 residues. Per germline, CDR1 SGHKS and CDR2 YYEKEE (reference sequence). The V and J ends lost 4 bases and 4 bases respectively, with 20 bases between them. DNA of the CDR3: TGTGCCAGCAGCCCGGGACTGATCTCTATTACCTATGGCTACACCTTC. Translating gives CASSPGLISITYGYTF.

This clone was counted a single time. The chain employs TRBV19 and TRBJ2-6, with 7 bases lining up with TRBD1. This CDR3 is 18 amino acids long. Germline V lookup: CDR1 LNHDA, CDR2 SQIVND (reference sequence). V was pared by 6 bases and J by 0 bases, with 11 bases of the junction left unmatched. The CDR3 nucleotides are TGTGCCAGTAGAGAGGGGGCCATAATAAGCTCTGGGGCCAACGTCCTGACTTTC. This codes for CASREGAIISSGANVLTF.

The rearrangement uses TRBV7-6 and TRBJ2-7; 9 nucleotides line up with TRBD2. The germline CDR1 and CDR2 sequences are SGHVS and FNYEAQ. This CDR3 is 15 amino acids long. The V gene end was trimmed by 1 base and the J gene end by 3 bases; junction bases not matched to a gene: 4. CDR3 DNA: TGTGCCAGCAGCTTAGGTAGCGGGAGAGGCTACGAGCAGTACTTC. Its translation: CASSLGSGRGYEQYF.

J is TRBJ2-7 and V is TRBV28, with a possible D match to TRBD1 (6 bases). The CDR3 runs 13 residues. Per the germline V gene, CDR1 is MDHEN and CDR2 is SYDVKM. The germline V and J ends were trimmed by 6 bases and 2 bases, with 11 bases remaining between them. The CDR3 is CASSGTPTYEQYF. As DNA, the CDR3 is TGTGCCAGCAGCGGGACACCTACCTACGAGCAGTACTTC.